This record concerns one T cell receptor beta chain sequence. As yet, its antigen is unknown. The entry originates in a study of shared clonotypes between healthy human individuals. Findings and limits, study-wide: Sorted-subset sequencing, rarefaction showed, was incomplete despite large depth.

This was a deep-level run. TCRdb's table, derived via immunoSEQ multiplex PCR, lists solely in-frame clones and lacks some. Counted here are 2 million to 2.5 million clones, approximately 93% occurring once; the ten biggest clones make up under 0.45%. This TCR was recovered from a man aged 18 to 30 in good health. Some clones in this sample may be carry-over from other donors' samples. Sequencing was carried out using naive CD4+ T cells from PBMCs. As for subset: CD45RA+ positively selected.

The CDR3: CASSWERIYGYTF. CDR3 nucleotides: TGTGCCAGCAGTTGGGAGCGAATTTATGGCTACACCTTC. The chain joins TRBV6-1 to TRBJ1-2; no firm D call. The germline CDR1 and CDR2 sequences are MNHNS and SASEGT. This CDR3 spans 13 amino acids. Between the trimmed V and J ends, which lost 5 bases and 5 bases, there was a span of 12 bases.